These T cell receptor beta chains were read from a single sample in a study of graft-versus-host responses after intestinal transplantation. The protocol was immunoSEQ multiplex PCR, while the TCRdb copy is restricted to in-frame clones and leaves out a portion. This sample has under 100,000 clones; 90% occur once, and the top ten carry about 15%. This specimen was PBMCs, taken about 450 days after intestinal transplant. Receptor source: a human patient who received an intestinal transplant, so some T cells may come from the graft donor. Each CDR3 is given with its conserved first and last residue. Each record gives: clone size, V gene, D gene, J gene, CDR3 protein, CDR3 DNA. D genes are given only for firm matches. Rows may omit the clone size; those that give it use once, few, many or a size class.

clone size: NA; V gene: TRBV15; D gene: TRBD1; J gene: TRBJ2-1; CDR3 protein: CATSRERQGTNEQFF; CDR3 DNA: TGTGCCACCAGCAGAGAAAGACAGGGTACCAATGAGCAGTTCTTC
clone size: NA; V gene: TRBV6-1; D gene: TRBD1; J gene: TRBJ1-1; CDR3 protein: CATRQGLNTEAFF; CDR3 DNA: TGTGCCACCAGACAGGGATTGAACACTGAAGCTTTCTTT
clone size: few; V gene: TRBV7-9; D gene: NA; J gene: TRBJ1-5; CDR3 protein: CASSPLPRQPQHF; CDR3 DNA: TGTGCCAGCAGCCCCCTCCCGCGGCAGCCCCAGCATTTT
clone size: NA; V gene: TRBV6-5; D gene: NA; J gene: TRBJ1-3; CDR3 protein: CASSYSGFSGNTIYF; CDR3 DNA: TGTGCCAGCAGTTACTCTGGGTTTTCTGGAAACACCATATATTTT
clone size: once; V gene: TRBV10-3; D gene: NA; J gene: TRBJ1-5; CDR3 protein: CAIGVFDQPQHF; CDR3 DNA: TGTGCCATCGGGGTTTTTGATCAGCCCCAGCATTTT
clone size: NA; V gene: TRBV27; D gene: TRBD1; J gene: TRBJ1-2; CDR3 protein: CASSLQGQGGRYTF; CDR3 DNA: TGTGCCAGCAGTCTCCAGGGACAGGGAGGTCGCTACACCTTC
clone size: NA; V gene: TRBV29-1; D gene: NA; J gene: TRBJ1-2; CDR3 protein: CSVDRATGYGYTF; CDR3 DNA: TGCAGCGTTGACAGGGCCACTGGCTATGGCTACACCTTC
clone size: NA; V gene: TRBV2; D gene: NA; J gene: TRBJ1-5; CDR3 protein: CASSRQDISNQPQHF; CDR3 DNA: TGTGCCAGCAGCCGACAGGATATTAGCAATCAGCCCCAGCATTTT
clone size: NA; V gene: TRBV27; D gene: NA; J gene: TRBJ2-5; CDR3 protein: CASSSTGRETQYF; CDR3 DNA: TGTGCCAGCAGCTCAACAGGACGGGAGACCCAGTACTTC
clone size: NA; V gene: TRBV2; D gene: TRBD2; J gene: TRBJ2-2; CDR3 protein: CAHDRAGGYTGELFF; CDR3 DNA: TGTGCCCACGACCGGGCGGGGGGATACACCGGGGAGCTGTTTTTT
clone size: NA; V gene: TRBV27; D gene: NA; J gene: TRBJ2-2; CDR3 protein: CASSLRSGDGPGELFF; CDR3 DNA: TGTGCCAGCAGTTTAAGGTCAGGGGATGGGCCCGGGGAGCTGTTTTTT
clone size: NA; V gene: TRBV6-4; D gene: NA; J gene: TRBJ2-7; CDR3 protein: CATKADPNSYEQYF; CDR3 DNA: TGTGCCACCAAGGCTGACCCTAACTCCTACGAGCAGTACTTC
clone size: NA; V gene: TRBV7-8; D gene: NA; J gene: TRBJ1-3; CDR3 protein: CASSLGPVRNTIYF; CDR3 DNA: TGTGCCAGCAGCTTAGGCCCAGTGCGGAACACCATATATTTT
clone size: NA; V gene: TRBV5-5; D gene: NA; J gene: TRBJ2-1; CDR3 protein: CASSLSNEQFF; CDR3 DNA: TGTGCCAGCAGCCTGTCGAATGAGCAGTTCTTC